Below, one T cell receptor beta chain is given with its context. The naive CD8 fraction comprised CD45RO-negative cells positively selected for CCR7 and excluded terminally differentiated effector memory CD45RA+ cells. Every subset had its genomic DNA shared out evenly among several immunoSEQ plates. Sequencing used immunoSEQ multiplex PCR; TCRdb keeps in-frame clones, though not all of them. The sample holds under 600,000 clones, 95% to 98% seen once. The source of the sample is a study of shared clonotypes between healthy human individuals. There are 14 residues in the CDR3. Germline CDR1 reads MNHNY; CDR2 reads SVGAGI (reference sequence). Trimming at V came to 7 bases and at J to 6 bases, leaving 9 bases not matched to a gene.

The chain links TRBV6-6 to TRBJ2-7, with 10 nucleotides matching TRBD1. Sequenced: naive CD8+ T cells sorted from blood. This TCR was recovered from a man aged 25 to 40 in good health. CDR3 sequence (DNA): TGTGCCAGCACCCCTGACAGGGGGCCCCTCGAGCAGTACTTC. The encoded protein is CASTPDRGPLEQYF.